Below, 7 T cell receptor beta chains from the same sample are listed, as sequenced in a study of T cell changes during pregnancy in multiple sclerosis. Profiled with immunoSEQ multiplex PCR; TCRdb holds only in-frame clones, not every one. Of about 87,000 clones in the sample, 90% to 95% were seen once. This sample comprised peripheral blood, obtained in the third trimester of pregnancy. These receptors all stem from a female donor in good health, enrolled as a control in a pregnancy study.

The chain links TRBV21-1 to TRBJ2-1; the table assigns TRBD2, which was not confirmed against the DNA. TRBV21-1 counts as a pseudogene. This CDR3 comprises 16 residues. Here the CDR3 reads CASSEALAGDSNEQFF. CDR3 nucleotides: TGTGCCAGCAGCGAGGCACTAGCGGGAGACAGCAATGAGCAGTTCTTC.

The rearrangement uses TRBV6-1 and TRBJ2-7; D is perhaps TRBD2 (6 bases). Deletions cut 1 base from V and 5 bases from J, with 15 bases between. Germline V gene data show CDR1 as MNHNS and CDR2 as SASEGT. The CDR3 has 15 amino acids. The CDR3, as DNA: TGTGCCAGCAGTGAAGAGGTAGCGGCCGCGAACGAGCAGTACTTC. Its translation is CASSEEVAAANEQYF.

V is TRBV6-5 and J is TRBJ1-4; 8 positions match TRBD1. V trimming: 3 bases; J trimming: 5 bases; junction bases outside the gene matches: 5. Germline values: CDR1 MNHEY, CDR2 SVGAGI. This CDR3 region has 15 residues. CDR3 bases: TGTGCCAGCAGTTATTCAGGACAGGGAAATGAAAAACTGTTTTTT. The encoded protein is CASSYSGQGNEKLFF.

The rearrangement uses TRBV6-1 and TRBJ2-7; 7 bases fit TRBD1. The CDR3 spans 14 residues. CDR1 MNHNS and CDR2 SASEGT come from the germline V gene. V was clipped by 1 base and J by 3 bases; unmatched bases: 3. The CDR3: CASSEGGQYYEQYF. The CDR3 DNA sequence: TGTGCCAGCAGTGAAGGGGGACAGTACTACGAGCAGTACTTC.

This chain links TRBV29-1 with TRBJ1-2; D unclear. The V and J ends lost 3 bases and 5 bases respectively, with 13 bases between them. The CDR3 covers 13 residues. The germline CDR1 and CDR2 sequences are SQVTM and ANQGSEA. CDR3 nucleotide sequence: TGCAGCGTTGAGTCCGGGTTCGGATATGGCTACACCTTC. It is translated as CSVESGFGYGYTF.

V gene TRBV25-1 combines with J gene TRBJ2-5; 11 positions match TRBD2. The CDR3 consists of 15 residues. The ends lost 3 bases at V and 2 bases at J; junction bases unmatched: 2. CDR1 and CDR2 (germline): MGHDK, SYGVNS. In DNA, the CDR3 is TGTGCCAGCAGTGAGACTAGCGGGGCTCAAGAGACCCAGTACTTC. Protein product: CASSETSGAQETQYF. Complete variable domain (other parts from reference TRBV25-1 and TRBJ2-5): EADIYQTPRYLVIGTGKKITLECSQTMGHDKMYWYQQDPGMELHLIHYSYGVNSTEKGDLSSESTVSRIRTEHFPLTLESARPSHTSQYLCASSETSGAQETQYFGPGTRLLVL.

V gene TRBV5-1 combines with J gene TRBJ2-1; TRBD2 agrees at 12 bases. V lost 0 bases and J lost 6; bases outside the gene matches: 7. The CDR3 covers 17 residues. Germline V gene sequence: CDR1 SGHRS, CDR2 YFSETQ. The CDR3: CASSLAPLAGGPNEQFF. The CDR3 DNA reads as TGCGCCAGCAGCTTGGCACCACTAGCGGGAGGCCCCAATGAGCAGTTCTTC.